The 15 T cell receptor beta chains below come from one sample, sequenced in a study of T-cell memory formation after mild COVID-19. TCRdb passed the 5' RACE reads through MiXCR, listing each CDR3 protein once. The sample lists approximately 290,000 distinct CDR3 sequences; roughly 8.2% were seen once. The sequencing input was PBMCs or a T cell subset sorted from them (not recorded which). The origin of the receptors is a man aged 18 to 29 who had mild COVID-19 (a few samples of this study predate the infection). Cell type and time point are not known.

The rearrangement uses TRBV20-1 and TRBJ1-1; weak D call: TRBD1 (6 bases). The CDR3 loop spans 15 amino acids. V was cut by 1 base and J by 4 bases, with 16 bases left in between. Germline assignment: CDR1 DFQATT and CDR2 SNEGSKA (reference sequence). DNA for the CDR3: TGCAGTGCTAGAGCACCGGGGGCGCGGGGCACTGAAGCTTTCTTT. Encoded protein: CSARAPGARGTEAFF.

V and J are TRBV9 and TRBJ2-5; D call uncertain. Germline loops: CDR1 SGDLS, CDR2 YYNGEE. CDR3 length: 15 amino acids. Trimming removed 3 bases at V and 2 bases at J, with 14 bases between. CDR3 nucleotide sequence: TGTGCCAGCAGCGGATCCGCCGGGTCGCAAGAGACCCAGTACTTC. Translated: CASSGSAGSQETQYF.

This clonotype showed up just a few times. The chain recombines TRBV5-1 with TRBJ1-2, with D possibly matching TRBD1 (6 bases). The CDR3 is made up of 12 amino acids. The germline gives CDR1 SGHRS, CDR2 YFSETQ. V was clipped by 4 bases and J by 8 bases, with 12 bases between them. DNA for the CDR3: TGCGCCAGCAGCCCCAACGGACAGGGCTACACCTTC. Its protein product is CASSPNGQGYTF. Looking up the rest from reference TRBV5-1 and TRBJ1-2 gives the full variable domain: KAGVTQTPRYLIKTRGQQVTLSCSPISGHRSVSWYQQTPGQGLQFLFEYFSETQRNKGNFPGRFSGRQFSNSRSEMNVSTLELGDSALYLCASSPNGQGYTFGSGTRLTVV.

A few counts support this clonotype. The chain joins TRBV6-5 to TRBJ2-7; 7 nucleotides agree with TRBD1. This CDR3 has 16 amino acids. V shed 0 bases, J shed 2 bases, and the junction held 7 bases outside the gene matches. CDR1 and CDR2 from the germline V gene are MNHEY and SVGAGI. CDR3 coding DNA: TGTGCCAGCAGTTACTCTGGGGCAGGGGGTGCCTACGAGCAGTACTTC. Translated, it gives CASSYSGAGGAYEQYF.

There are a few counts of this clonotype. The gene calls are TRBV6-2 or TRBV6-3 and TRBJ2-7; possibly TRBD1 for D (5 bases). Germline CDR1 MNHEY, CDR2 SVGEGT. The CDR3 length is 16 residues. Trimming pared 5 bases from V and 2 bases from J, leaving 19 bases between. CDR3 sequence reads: CASSPRLGDSAYEQYF. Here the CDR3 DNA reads TGTGCCAGCAGTCCGAGACTCGGCGACAGCGCCTACGAGCAGTACTTC.

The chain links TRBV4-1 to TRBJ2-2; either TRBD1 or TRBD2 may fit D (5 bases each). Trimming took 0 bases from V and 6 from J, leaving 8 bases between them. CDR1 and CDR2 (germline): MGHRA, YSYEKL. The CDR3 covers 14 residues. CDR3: CASSQDGDPGELFF. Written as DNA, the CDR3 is TGCGCCAGCAGCCAAGATGGGGACCCCGGGGAGCTGTTTTTT.

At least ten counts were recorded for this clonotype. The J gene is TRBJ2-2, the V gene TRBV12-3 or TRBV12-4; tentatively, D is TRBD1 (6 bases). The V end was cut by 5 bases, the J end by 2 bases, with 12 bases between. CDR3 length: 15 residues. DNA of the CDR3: TGTGCCAGCAGTGACCGGGACACTAACACCGGGGAGCTGTTTTTT. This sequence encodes CASSDRDTNTGELFF.

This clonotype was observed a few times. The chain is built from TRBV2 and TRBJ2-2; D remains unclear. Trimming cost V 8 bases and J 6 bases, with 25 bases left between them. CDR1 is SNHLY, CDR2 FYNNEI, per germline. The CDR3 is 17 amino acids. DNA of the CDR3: TGTGCCAGCGGGCCGAGACGTGTTGGTCAAGGCGCCGGGGAGCTGTTTTTT. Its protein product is CASGPRRVGQGAGELFF.

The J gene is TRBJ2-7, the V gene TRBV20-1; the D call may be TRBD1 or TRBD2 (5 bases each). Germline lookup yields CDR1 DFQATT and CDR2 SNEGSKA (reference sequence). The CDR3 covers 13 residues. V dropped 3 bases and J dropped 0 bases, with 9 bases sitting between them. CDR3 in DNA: TGCAGTGCTAGGACCGGGACCTCCTACGAGCAGTACTTC. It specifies CSARTGTSYEQYF.

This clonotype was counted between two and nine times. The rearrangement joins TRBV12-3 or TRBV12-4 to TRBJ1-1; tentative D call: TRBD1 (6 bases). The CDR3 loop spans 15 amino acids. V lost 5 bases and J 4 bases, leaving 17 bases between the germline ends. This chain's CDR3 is CASSPRLGDITEAFF. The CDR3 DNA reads TGTGCCAGCAGTCCTAGACTCGGGGACATCACTGAAGCTTTCTTT.

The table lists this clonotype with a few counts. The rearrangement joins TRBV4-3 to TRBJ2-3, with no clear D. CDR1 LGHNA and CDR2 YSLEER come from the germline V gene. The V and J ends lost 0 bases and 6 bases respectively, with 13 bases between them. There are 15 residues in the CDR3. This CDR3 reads CASSQDSFVGDTQYF. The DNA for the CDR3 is TGCGCCAGCAGCCAAGATTCCTTTGTCGGGGATACGCAGTATTTT.

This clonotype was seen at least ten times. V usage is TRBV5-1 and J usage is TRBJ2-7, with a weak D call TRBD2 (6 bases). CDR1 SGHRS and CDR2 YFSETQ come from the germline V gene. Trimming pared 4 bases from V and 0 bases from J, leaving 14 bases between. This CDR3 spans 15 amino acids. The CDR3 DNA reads TGCGCCAGCAGCGAATCCGGGACTCGCTCCTACGAGCAGTACTTC. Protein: CASSESGTRSYEQYF.

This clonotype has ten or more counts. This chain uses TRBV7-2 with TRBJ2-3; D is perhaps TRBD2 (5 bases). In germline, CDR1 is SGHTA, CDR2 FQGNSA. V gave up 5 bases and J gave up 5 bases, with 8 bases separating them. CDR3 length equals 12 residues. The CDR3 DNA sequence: TGTGCCAGCAGCATCCGGGGAGATACGCAGTATTTT. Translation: CASSIRGDTQYF.

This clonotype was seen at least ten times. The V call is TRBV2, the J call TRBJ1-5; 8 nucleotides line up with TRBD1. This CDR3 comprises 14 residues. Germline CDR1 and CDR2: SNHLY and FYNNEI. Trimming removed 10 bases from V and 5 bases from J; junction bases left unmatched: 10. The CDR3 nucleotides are TGTGCCACAAGGACAGGGTATGTGGATCAGCCCCAGCATTTT. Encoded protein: CATRTGYVDQPQHF.

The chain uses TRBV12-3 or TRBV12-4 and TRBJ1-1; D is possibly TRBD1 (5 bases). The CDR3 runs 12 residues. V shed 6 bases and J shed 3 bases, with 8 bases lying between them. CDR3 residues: CASRSGHTEAFF. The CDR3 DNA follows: TGTGCCAGCAGATCAGGGCACACTGAAGCTTTCTTT.